The next 28 T cell receptor beta chains were all read from a single sample in a study of blood T cell repertoires in COVID-19. The assay was immunoSEQ multiplex PCR, and TCRdb's table has in-frame clones only and misses some. The profile shows fewer than 200,000 clones, around 83% of them singletons. The sample consisted of PBMCs or T cells enriched from blood (not recorded which). Source of these receptors: a woman aged 45-65 years in a cohort exposed to, infected with or recovered from COVID-19 (not recorded which).

This clone has only a few counts. The V and J genes are TRBV2 and TRBJ2-2, with a possible D match to TRBD2 (5 bases). The CDR3 has 12 amino acids. Germline V gene data show CDR1 as SNHLY and CDR2 as FYNNEI. V was trimmed by 7 bases and J by 6 bases, leaving 9 bases between them. CDR3 nucleotides: TGTGCCAGCAAGGTTAGCGCCGGGGAGCTGTTTTTT. Amino acids: CASKVSAGELFF.

The chain uses TRBV9 and TRBJ1-1, with D unresolved. Germline CDR1 is SGDLS and CDR2 is YYNGEE. This CDR3 contains 13 residues. V was pared by 5 bases and J by 0 bases, with 8 bases between. DNA for the CDR3: TGTGCCAGCAGTGAGTCTTTGAACACTGAAGCTTTCTTT. Protein product: CASSESLNTEAFF.

The chain combines TRBV6-5 with TRBJ2-5; TRBD2 might be the D (5 bases). CDR1 and CDR2 from the germline V gene are MNHEY and SVGAGI. Trimming took off 6 bases at V and 8 bases at J, with 16 bases between the two ends. CDR3 length: 13 residues. CDR3 sequence: CASSPRSGSTQYF. CDR3 bases: TGTGCCAGCAGCCCACGGTCGGGAAGCACCCAGTACTTC.

The chain couples TRBV2 to TRBJ2-1; the match to TRBD1 covers 7 bases. CDR3 size: 14 residues. J was trimmed by 4 bases and V by 6 bases; bases with no gene match: 6. CDR1 is SNHLY and CDR2 is FYNNEI in the germline V gene. The CDR3 sequence is CASRPGTAYNEQFF. CDR3 nucleotide sequence: TGTGCCAGCAGACCCGGGACAGCATACAATGAGCAGTTCTTC.

Only a few counts were recorded for this clone. The chain uses TRBV10-3 and TRBJ2-1, with D perhaps TRBD2 (7 bases). Trimming cost V 2 bases and J 9 bases, with 17 bases left between them. Germline V gene sequence: CDR1 ENHRY, CDR2 SYGVKD. The CDR3 has 15 residues. The CDR3 loop reads CAISEPGGAFFEQFF. In DNA form, the CDR3 reads TGTGCCATCAGTGAGCCGGGGGGCGCCTTTTTTGAGCAGTTCTTC.

The chain has TRBV7-8 and TRBJ1-3; D is possibly TRBD1 (6 bases). The CDR3 is made up of 14 amino acids. Germline V gives CDR1 SGHVS, CDR2 FQNEAQ. Trimming shortened V by 4 bases and J by 0 bases, and 7 bases separated the two germline ends. The CDR3 is CASSWTASGNTIYF. The CDR3 DNA reads TGTGCCAGCAGCTGGACAGCCTCTGGAAACACCATATATTTT. Full variable domain (missing parts from reference TRBV7-8 and TRBJ1-3): GAGVSQSPRYKVAKRGQDVALRCDPISGHVSLFWYQQALGQGPEFLTYFQNEAQLDKSGLPSDRFFAERPEGSVSTLKIQRTQQEDSAVYLCASSWTASGNTIYFGEGSWLTVV.

V and J are TRBV19 and TRBJ2-7, with 8 positions matching TRBD1. This CDR3 is built from 15 residues. Germline assignment: CDR1 LNHDA and CDR2 SQIVND (reference sequence). J lost 3 bases, V lost 4 bases, and 8 bases had no gene match. The CDR3 DNA is TGTGCCAGTAGTAGGACCGGGACAGGCCTCTACGAGCAGTACTTC. Translating it yields CASSRTGTGLYEQYF.

CDR3 loop: CASSFEVPSQYNEQFF. Written as DNA, the CDR3 is TGTGCCAGCAGTTTTGAGGTCCCTAGCCAATACAATGAGCAGTTCTTC. The chain carries TRBV27 and TRBJ2-1, with D perhaps matching TRBD2 (5 bases). The CDR3 totals 16 residues. Trimming cost V 3 bases and J 4 bases, with 16 bases left between them. The germline CDR1 and CDR2 sequences are MNHEY and SMNVEV (reference sequence).

V gene TRBV11-3 combines with J gene TRBJ2-3; the match to TRBD1 covers 8 bases. V shed 5 bases and J 4 bases; nucleotides not matched to a gene: 11. The CDR3 extends over 16 amino acids. Germline V gene lookup returns CDR1 SGHNT and CDR2 YENEEA. The CDR3 here is CASSRGQGCCSDTQYF. As DNA, the CDR3 is TGTGCCAGCAGCAGAGGACAGGGCTGTTGTTCAGATACGCAGTATTTT. Supplemented by reference TRBV11-3 and TRBJ2-3, the full variable domain reads EAGVVQSPRYKIIEKKQPVAFWCNPISGHNTLYWYLQNLGQGPELLIRYENEEAVDDSQLPKDRFSAERLKGVDSTLKIQPAELGDSAVYLCASSRGQGCCSDTQYFGPGTRLTVL.

The count of this clone is one. This chain joins TRBV5-1 and TRBJ2-7; possibly TRBD2 for D (5 bases). The ends were cut back, 1 base at V and 0 bases at J, with 8 bases in the middle. Germline V CDR1 and CDR2: SGHRS, YFSETQ. The CDR3 length is 14 residues. The CDR3 DNA follows: TGCGCCAGCAGCTTGATAGGGAGCTCCTACGAGCAGTACTTC. This codes for CASSLIGSSYEQYF.

This clone showed up just once. The chain has TRBV5-4 and TRBJ2-3; no reliable D call. Trimming cost V 0 bases and J 6 bases, with 8 bases left between them. This CDR3 contains 13 residues. The germline CDR1 and CDR2 sequences are SGHNT and YYREEE (reference sequence). CDR3 sequence: CASSLDPSDTQYF. The CDR3 nucleotides read TGTGCCAGCAGCTTGGATCCTAGTGATACGCAGTATTTT.

This chain connects TRBV6-5 to TRBJ2-1, with D unresolved. Germline CDR1 MNHEY, CDR2 SVGAGI. The CDR3 contains 13 residues. V lost 8 bases and J lost 5, with 13 bases in between. The CDR3 DNA follows: TGTGCCAGCTCGCAGTCCCTCAACAATGAGCAGTTCTTC. It encodes CASSQSLNNEQFF.

The CDR3 DNA sequence: TGTGCCAGCAGAAGGGAGGACGCTACGCAGTATTTT. The encoded protein is CASRREDATQYF. V usage is TRBV2 and J usage is TRBJ2-3; possible D gene TRBD2, 6 bases. The CDR3 runs 12 residues. From germline, CDR1 is SNHLY and CDR2 FYNNEI. V lost 6 bases and J lost 8, with 12 bases in between.

This clone was detected a few times. The J gene is TRBJ2-2, the V gene TRBV12-5; TRBD2 matches 10 bases. The CDR3 extends over 19 amino acids. The V and J ends lost 5 bases and 3 bases, in that order; junction bases with no gene match: 15. Germline CDR1 LGHNT, CDR2 FRNRAP. CDR3 sequence (DNA): TGTGCTAGTGGTACCGGGGGGCCTCAGCGGGAGGGCGACACCGGGGAGCTGTTTTTT. Translating it yields CASGTGGPQREGDTGELFF. Looking up the rest from reference TRBV12-5 and TRBJ2-2 gives the full variable domain: DARVTQTPRHKVTEMGQEVTMRCQPILGHNTVFWYRQTMMQGLELLAYFRNRAPLDDSGMPKDRFSAEMPDATLATLKIQPSEPRDSAVYFCASGTGGPQREGDTGELFFGEGSRLTVL.

This clone was observed a single time. This sequence joins TRBV28 and TRBJ1-2; perhaps TRBD1 as D (5 bases). The CDR3 has 13 amino acids. The V end lost 7 bases, the J end lost 0 bases, and 9 bases lay between the germline ends. CDR1 and CDR2 (germline): MDHEN, SYDVKM. This chain's CDR3 is CASTPGANYGYTF. The CDR3, as DNA: TGTGCCAGCACGCCGGGGGCTAACTATGGCTACACCTTC.

J is TRBJ1-5 and V is TRBV2, with no clear D. The germline V gene has CDR1 SNHLY and CDR2 FYNNEI. The V end was cut by 7 bases, the J end by 5 bases, with 15 bases between. The length of the CDR3 is 14 residues. The CDR3 spells CASTGNGLDQPQHF. CDR3 bases: TGTGCCAGCACGGGGAATGGTCTCGATCAGCCCCAGCATTTT.

The genes are TRBV5-8 and TRBJ1-6; a weak D match, TRBD1 (5 bases). Deletions cut 7 bases from V and 10 bases from J, with 18 bases between. Germline CDR1 and CDR2: SGHTS and YDEGEE. The CDR3 loop spans 14 amino acids. The CDR3 DNA sequence: TGTGCCAGCGGCCCCTGGCAGGGTGGCTCACCCCTCCACTTT. This gives the protein CASGPWQGGSPLHF.

This sequence joins TRBV2 and TRBJ1-4; D gene ambiguous. Trimming left V 4 bases short and J 3 bases short, with 9 bases between. From germline, CDR1 is SNHLY and CDR2 FYNNEI. This CDR3 region has 14 residues. The CDR3 DNA sequence: TGTGCCAGCAGTGGGCGGAGGGCTAATGAAAAACTGTTTTTT. Its translation: CASSGRRANEKLFF.

This clone was counted only a few times. The chain carries TRBV6-5 and TRBJ1-5; the match to TRBD1 covers 8 bases. This CDR3 is 14 amino acids long. Germline lookup yields CDR1 MNHEY and CDR2 SVGAGI. V trimming: 6 bases; J trimming: 5 bases; junction bases outside the gene matches: 6. CDR3 coding DNA: TGTGCCAGCAGACGAACAGGGGGGGATCAGCCCCAGCATTTT. Encoded protein: CASRRTGGDQPQHF.

The chain is built from TRBV19 and TRBJ2-1, with TRBD1 matching over 10 bases. The CDR3 length is 15 residues. Per the germline V gene, CDR1 is LNHDA and CDR2 is SQIVND (reference sequence). J was trimmed by 5 bases and V by 3 bases; bases with no gene match: 4. The CDR3: CASSIRDRGNNEQFF. CDR3 coding DNA: TGTGCCAGTAGTATCCGGGACAGGGGTAACAATGAGCAGTTCTTC.

The chain carries TRBV19 and TRBJ1-5, with TRBD1 identical over 8 bases. With 4 bases clipped from V and 7 bases from J, the junction kept 6 bases outside the gene matches. The CDR3 is 14 amino acids. Germline assignment: CDR1 LNHDA and CDR2 SQIVND (reference sequence). In DNA form, the CDR3 reads TGTGCCAGTAGTACTGGACAGGGCGGACAGCCCCAGCATTTT. As protein: CASSTGQGGQPQHF.

This clone was recorded only once. The genes are TRBV3-1 (or the pseudogene TRBV3-2) and TRBJ2-5; possibly TRBD1 for D (6 bases). V was pared by 0 bases and J by 2 bases, with 13 bases between. Germline CDR1 LGHDT, CDR2 YNNKEL (reference sequence). The CDR3 contains 16 residues. For the CDR3, the DNA is TGTGCCAGCAGCCAAGATATGGGGGCCAATCAAGAGACCCAGTACTTC. Translated: CASSQDMGANQETQYF.

The chain carries TRBV3-1 (or the pseudogene TRBV3-2) and TRBJ2-1, with TRBD2 identical over 8 bases. The germline V gene has CDR1 LGHDT and CDR2 YNNKEL (reference sequence). This CDR3 region has 15 residues. The ends lost 4 bases at V and 7 bases at J; junction bases unmatched: 9. In nucleotides, the CDR3 is TGTGCCAGCAGCCCGGGACTAGAAGGTTTAAATGAGCAGTTCTTC. This encodes CASSPGLEGLNEQFF.

The gene calls are TRBV6-1 and TRBJ1-2; TRBD1 matches 8 bases. The V and J ends lost 2 bases and 8 bases, in that order; junction bases with no gene match: 7. The CDR3 length is 14 residues. Germline CDR1 is MNHNS and CDR2 is SASEGT. The CDR3 region is CASSERGQEEGYTF. As DNA, the CDR3 is TGTGCCAGCAGTGAACGGGGACAGGAGGAAGGCTACACCTTC.

The genes are TRBV6-2 or TRBV6-3 and TRBJ2-2, with a possible D match to TRBD2 (5 bases). V was shortened by 0 bases and J by 4 bases, with 9 bases between the two germline ends. The germline gives CDR1 MNHEY, CDR2 SVGEGT. This CDR3 has 15 amino acids. CDR3 sequence (DNA): TGTGCCAGCAGTTACTCAGGAGGAGCCACCGGGGAGCTGTTTTTT. Translating it yields CASSYSGGATGELFF.

This clone was seen only a few times. The CDR3 bases are TGCGCCAGCAGCTTGGAGGGGACAGGGAATCAGCCCCAGCATTTT. As protein: CASSLEGTGNQPQHF. The chain carries TRBV5-1 and TRBJ1-5; TRBD1 aligns across 9 bases. Per germline, CDR1 SGHRS and CDR2 YFSETQ. V trimming: 0 bases; J trimming: 4 bases; junction bases outside the gene matches: 2. The CDR3 is 15 amino acids.

The chain uses TRBV28 and TRBJ2-5, with 12 positions matching TRBD2. The CDR3 is 16 amino acids. Looked up from germline, CDR1 is MDHEN and CDR2 is SYDVKM. The V segment lost 4 bases and the J segment 0 bases; nucleotides outside the gene matches: 3. The CDR3 DNA sequence: TGTGCCAGCAGTTCGGGGACTAGCGGGTACCAAGAGACCCAGTACTTC. Amino acids: CASSSGTSGYQETQYF.

The V call is TRBV5-6, the J call TRBJ1-4, with 12 nucleotides matching TRBD1. This CDR3 comprises 15 residues. Looked up from germline, CDR1 is SGHDT and CDR2 is YYEEEE. V gave up 4 bases and J gave up 5 bases; unmatched junction bases: 3. CDR3 region: CASSPGTGGNEKLFF. CDR3 sequence (DNA): TGTGCCAGCAGCCCCGGGACAGGGGGCAATGAAAAACTGTTTTTT.